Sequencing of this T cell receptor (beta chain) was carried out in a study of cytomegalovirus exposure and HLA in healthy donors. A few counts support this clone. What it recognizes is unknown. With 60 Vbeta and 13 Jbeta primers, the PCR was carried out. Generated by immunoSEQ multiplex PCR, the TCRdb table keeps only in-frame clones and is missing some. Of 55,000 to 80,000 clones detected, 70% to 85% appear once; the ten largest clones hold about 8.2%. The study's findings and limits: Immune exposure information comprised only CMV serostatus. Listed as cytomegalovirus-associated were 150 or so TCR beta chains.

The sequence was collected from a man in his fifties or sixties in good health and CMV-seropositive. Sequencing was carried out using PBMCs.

The CDR3 loop reads CASRDQMGSLAFSNQPQHF. The CDR3 bases are TGTGCCAGCAGGGATCAGATGGGGAGCTTAGCATTTAGCAATCAGCCCCAGCATTTT. The chain joins TRBV5-8 to TRBJ1-5; no definite D call. V was shortened by 5 bases and J by 0 bases, with 24 bases between the two germline ends. Germline V gene data show CDR1 as SGHTS and CDR2 as YDEGEE. The CDR3 sequence is 19 residues long.